One sample yielded the 24 T cell receptor beta chains listed below, sequenced in a study of T-cell memory formation after mild COVID-19. TCRdb reprocessed the 5' RACE reads via MiXCR and lists one record per CDR3 protein. The table lists just under 350,000 distinct CDR3 sequences, approximately 12% of them singletons. The sample was PBMCs or a T cell subset sorted from them (not recorded which). These receptor sequences come from a man aged 18 to 29 who had mild COVID-19 (a few samples of this study predate the infection). Cell type and time point are not known.

In the case of this clonotype: With a much larger clone just one base away, this may be a read error. The chain employs TRBV4-3 and TRBJ2-1; TRBD2 agrees at 7 bases. The CDR3 is 16 residues long. Germline CDR1 is LGHNA and CDR2 is YSLEER. The CDR3 DNA sequence: TGCGCCAGCAGCCAAGATCACGGACGGCGGGGGAATGGGCAGTTCTTC. Protein: CASSQDHGRRGNGQFF.

This clonotype was seen a few times. The chain employs TRBV19 and TRBJ1-5, with 7 positions matching TRBD1. This CDR3 has 15 amino acids. V trimming: 4 bases; J trimming: 3 bases; junction bases outside the gene matches: 6. The germline V gene encodes CDR1 LNHDA and CDR2 SQIVND (reference sequence). The CDR3 bases are TGTGCCAGTAGTAGTCAAGGGACAGTCAATCAGCCCCAGCATTTT. Translated, it gives CASSSQGTVNQPQHF.

The chain is built from TRBV25-1 and TRBJ1-2, with D uncertain. The germline V and J ends were trimmed by 5 bases and 4 bases, with 11 bases remaining between them. Per the germline V gene, CDR1 is MGHDK and CDR2 is SYGVNS. CDR3 size: 13 residues. The DNA of the CDR3 is TGTGCCAGCAGTTCGGGCAACCTCTATGGCTACACCTTC. Its translation is CASSSGNLYGYTF.

This clonotype has a handful of counts. The chain recombines TRBV29-1 with TRBJ2-5, with D possibly being TRBD1 (6 bases). Per germline, CDR1 SQVTM and CDR2 ANQGSEA. V lost 1 base and J 4 bases, leaving 10 bases between the germline ends. This CDR3 contains 13 residues. CDR3 nucleotides: TGCAGCGTTGAAGGCAGGGGCGGAGAGACCCAGTACTTC. Amino acid sequence: CSVEGRGGETQYF.

This clonotype was seen ten or more times. V is TRBV5-1 and J is TRBJ2-2; D ambiguous. Germline values: CDR1 SGHRS, CDR2 YFSETQ. Deletions cut 0 bases from V and 3 bases from J, with 6 bases between. This CDR3 contains 14 residues. Here the CDR3 reads CASSLEVDTGELFF. CDR3 DNA: TGCGCCAGCAGCTTGGAGGTCGACACCGGGGAGCTGTTTTTT.

The table lists this clonotype with a few counts. The chain carries TRBV7-6 and TRBJ2-5, with D perhaps TRBD1 (6 bases). The length of the CDR3 is 18 residues. The germline V and J ends were trimmed by 4 bases and 2 bases, with 23 bases remaining between them. The germline V gene has CDR1 SGHVS and CDR2 FNYEAQ. The DNA of the CDR3 is TGTGCCAGCAGCTCTGGCCCCGGTGCAGGGGCCCAACAAGAGACCCAGTACTTC. Translated, it gives CASSSGPGAGAQQETQYF. Variable domain in full (rest from reference TRBV7-6 and TRBJ2-5): GAGVSQSPRYKVTKRGQDVALRCDPISGHVSLYWYRQALGQGPEFLTYFNYEAQQDKSGLPNDRFSAERPEGSISTLTIQRTEQRDSAMYRCASSSGPGAGAQQETQYFGPGTRLLVL.

In its sample, this clonotype was seen a few times. This chain joins TRBV20-1 and TRBJ2-1; perhaps TRBD2 as D (7 bases). The CDR3 sequence is 14 residues long. Germline assignment: CDR1 DFQATT and CDR2 SNEGSKA (reference sequence). V was shortened by 0 bases and J by 7 bases, with 13 bases between the two germline ends. The CDR3 nucleotides are TGCAGTGCTAGAGATTTCGGGGGGACAAATGAGCAGTTCTTC. Translation: CSARDFGGTNEQFF.

This clonotype showed up many times. The chain uses TRBV5-1 and TRBJ2-7; D unresolved. Trimming pared 0 bases from V and 2 bases from J, leaving 9 bases between. The CDR3 has 14 amino acids. Germline V gene lookup returns CDR1 SGHRS and CDR2 YFSETQ. The CDR3 DNA sequence: TGCGCCAGCAGCTTGGCAGAGGCAACCTACGAGCAGTACGTC. Translation gives CASSLAEATYEQYV.

This rearrangement joins TRBV5-4 to TRBJ1-2, with 12 bases matching TRBD1. Looked up from germline, CDR1 is SGHNT and CDR2 is YYREEE (reference sequence). The junction had 13 bases not matched to a gene; V was cut back by 5 bases and J by 2 bases. The CDR3 loop spans 18 amino acids. In DNA form, the CDR3 reads TGTGCCAGCAGGACCGGGACAGGGGGCGTTTCGGCGAACTATGGCTACACCTTC. Translation: CASRTGTGGVSANYGYTF.

To note about this clonotype: One junction end disagrees with the germline gene, perhaps due to a read error. The chain couples TRBV7-3 to TRBJ2-6, with D possibly being TRBD1 (5 bases). Germline CDR1 reads SGHTA; CDR2 reads FQGTGA. This CDR3 is 15 amino acids long. The CDR3 sequence: CASSFESYGANVLTF. The CDR3, as DNA: TGTGCCAGCAGTTTCGAGTCATATGGGGCCAACGTCCTGACCTTC. Looking up the rest from reference TRBV7-3 and TRBJ2-6 gives the full variable domain: GAGVSQTPSNKVTEKGKYVELRCDPISGHTALYWYRQSLGQGPEFLIYFQGTGAADDSGLPNDRFFAVRPEGSVSTLKIQRTERGDSAVYLCASSFESYGANVLTFGAGSRLTVL.

A few counts support this clonotype. The chain recombines TRBV5-4 with TRBJ2-7; 12 bases are a match to TRBD2. Trimming took 0 bases from V and 7 from J; bases not matched to a gene: 5. The CDR3 sequence is 15 residues long. The germline V gene encodes CDR1 SGHNT and CDR2 YYREEE (reference sequence). The CDR3 is CASSLGLAGAGEQYV. The CDR3 DNA sequence: TGTGCCAGCAGCTTGGGACTAGCGGGGGCCGGGGAGCAGTACGTC.

This clonotype was found a few times. The chain carries TRBV5-1 and TRBJ2-3, with TRBD1 identical over 8 bases. The germline gives CDR1 SGHRS, CDR2 YFSETQ. The CDR3 has 16 residues. J was trimmed by 1 base and V by 4 bases; bases with no gene match: 8. The CDR3, as DNA: TGCGCCAGCAGCCCGACAGGGGATCTCGGCACAGATACGCAGTATTTT. Translation gives CASSPTGDLGTDTQYF.

This clonotype was picked up many times. V usage is TRBV5-1 and J usage is TRBJ2-3; TRBD1 or TRBD2 may be the D gene (5 bases each). Germline V CDR1 and CDR2: SGHRS, YFSETQ. The V gene lost 4 bases and the J gene lost 0 bases, with 12 bases spanning the gap. CDR3 length: 15 residues. The CDR3 DNA reads as TGCGCCAGCAGCATAGGGACGGCTAGCACAGATACGCAGTATTTT. Translated, it gives CASSIGTASTDTQYF.

This clonotype was counted many times. The chain combines TRBV5-1 with TRBJ2-1; 10 nucleotides line up with TRBD1. After removal of 4 bases from V and 4 bases from J, the junction contained 5 bases not matched to a gene. The V gene's germline CDR1 is SGHRS and CDR2 YFSETQ. The CDR3 extends over 15 amino acids. The CDR3 sequence: CASSLTGGAYNEQFF. CDR3 bases: TGCGCCAGCAGCCTGACAGGGGGCGCTTACAATGAGCAGTTCTTC.

This clonotype was observed a few times. V and J are TRBV19 and TRBJ2-3; a possible D gene is TRBD2 (6 bases). Trimming left V 6 bases short and J 2 bases short, with 12 bases between. This CDR3 comprises 14 residues. Looked up from germline, CDR1 is LNHDA and CDR2 is SQIVND (reference sequence). DNA of the CDR3: TGTGCCAGTAGAGATGGCGGGGTCACAGATACGCAGTATTTT. This codes for CASRDGGVTDTQYF. Full variable domain (missing parts from reference TRBV19 and TRBJ2-3): DGGITQSPKYLFRKEGQNVTLSCEQNLNHDAMYWYRQDPGQGLRLIYYSQIVNDFQKGDIAEGYSVSREKKESFPLTVTSAQKNPTAFYLCASRDGGVTDTQYFGPGTRLTVL.

In this sample, this clonotype turned up a few times. The J gene is TRBJ2-7, the V gene TRBV4-3; D ambiguous. This CDR3 comprises 13 residues. Germline assignment: CDR1 LGHNA and CDR2 YSLEER. Trimming pared 0 bases from V and 3 bases from J, leaving 6 bases between. DNA of the CDR3: TGCGCCAGCAGCCAAGAACCCGGCTACGAGCAGTACTTC. Its translation: CASSQEPGYEQYF.

The chain couples TRBV5-4 to TRBJ1-1, with D unclear. The germline gives CDR1 SGHNT, CDR2 YYREEE (reference sequence). V lost 0 bases, J lost 4 bases, and 10 bases lay in between. The length of the CDR3 is 14 residues. DNA of the CDR3: TGTGCCAGCAGCTTGGAGTCGGGAAGCACTGAAGCTTTCTTT. This encodes CASSLESGSTEAFF.

This clonotype has a handful of counts. The J gene is TRBJ2-4, the V gene TRBV6-2 or TRBV6-3; D may be TRBD2 (5 bases). The CDR3 consists of 15 residues. Trimming stripped 6 bases from V and 2 bases from J, with 14 bases between. Germline loops: CDR1 MNHEY, CDR2 SVGEGT. CDR3 protein: CASSSIRGPKNIQYF. In DNA form, the CDR3 reads TGTGCCAGCAGCTCCATTCGGGGTCCCAAAAACATTCAGTACTTC.

CDR3 amino acids: CASSQDLAYGELFF. CDR3 in DNA: TGCGCCAGCAGCCAAGATTTGGCGTACGGGGAGCTGTTTTTT. J is TRBJ2-2 and V is TRBV4-3; D gene ambiguous. V shed 0 bases and J shed 7 bases, with 9 bases lying between them. The CDR3 is 14 residues long. Germline CDR1 and CDR2: LGHNA and YSLEER.

The table lists this clonotype with a few counts. The gene calls are TRBV7-2 and TRBJ1-2, with TRBD1 as a possible D gene (5 bases). V was clipped by 6 bases and J by 2 bases, with 13 bases between them. The CDR3 is made up of 14 amino acids. Germline V gives CDR1 SGHTA, CDR2 FQGNSA. CDR3 bases: TGTGCCAGCAGTCCAAATCGGGGGAACTATGGCTACACCTTC. Its translation: CASSPNRGNYGYTF.

This clonotype was seen a handful of times. The rearrangement joins TRBV2 to TRBJ1-6; D gene uncertain. The germline V gene encodes CDR1 SNHLY and CDR2 FYNNEI. The CDR3 runs to 14 residues. V was clipped by 2 bases and J by 10 bases, with 12 bases between them. This CDR3 is CASSETWTDSPLHF. The CDR3 DNA follows: TGTGCCAGCAGTGAAACGTGGACCGACTCACCCCTCCACTTT.

This clonotype has at least ten counts. The chain combines TRBV5-1 with TRBJ2-7; the D is unclear. CDR3 length: 11 amino acids. V lost 1 base and J 6 bases, leaving 5 bases between the germline ends. The V gene's germline CDR1 is SGHRS and CDR2 YFSETQ. CDR3 protein: CASSLFGEQYF. CDR3 bases: TGCGCCAGCAGCTTGTTCGGCGAGCAGTACTTC.

In this sample, this clonotype turned up a few times. The V and J genes are TRBV7-2 and TRBJ1-1; 8 nucleotides align to TRBD1. Germline-derived CDR1 and CDR2 are SGHTA and FQGNSA. The J segment lost 2 bases and the V segment lost 2 bases, leaving 4 bases of the junction unmatched. The CDR3 has 15 amino acids. The CDR3 protein is CASSLNRGANTEAFF. Written as DNA, the CDR3 is TGTGCCAGCAGCTTAAACAGGGGGGCAAACACTGAAGCTTTCTTT.

This clonotype was detected a few times. This chain uses TRBV28 with TRBJ1-5, with D perhaps TRBD1 (5 bases). From germline, CDR1 is MDHEN and CDR2 SYDVKM. The V end lost 2 bases, the J end lost 5 bases, and 13 bases lay between the germline ends. The CDR3 sequence is 15 residues long. The CDR3 here is CASSLRDRKYQPQHF. CDR3 in DNA: TGTGCCAGCAGTTTAAGAGACAGAAAATATCAGCCCCAGCATTTT.